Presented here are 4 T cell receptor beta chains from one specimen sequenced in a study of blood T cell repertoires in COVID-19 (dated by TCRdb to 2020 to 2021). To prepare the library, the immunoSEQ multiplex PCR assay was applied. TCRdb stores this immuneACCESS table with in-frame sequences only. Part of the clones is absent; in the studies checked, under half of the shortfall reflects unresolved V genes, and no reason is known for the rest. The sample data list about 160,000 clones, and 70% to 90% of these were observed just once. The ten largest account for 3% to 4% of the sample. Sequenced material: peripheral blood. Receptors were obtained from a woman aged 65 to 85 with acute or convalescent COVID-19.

CDR3 protein: CASSFQGMGYGYTF. The DNA for the CDR3 is TGTGCCAGCAGCTTTCAGGGGATGGGCTATGGCTACACCTTC. J is TRBJ1-2 and V is TRBV5-4; D may be TRBD1 (6 bases). V lost 2 bases and J 4 bases, leaving 12 bases between the germline ends. The CDR3 runs to 14 residues. Germline V lookup: CDR1 SGHNT, CDR2 YYREEE (reference sequence). The variable domain in full, with the rest retrieved from reference TRBV5-4 and TRBJ1-2, is ETGVTQSPTHLIKTRGQQVTLRCSSQSGHNTVSWYQQALGQGPQFIFQYYREEENGRGNFPPRFSGLQFPNYSSELNVNALELDDSALYLCASSFQGMGYGYTFGSGTRLTVV.

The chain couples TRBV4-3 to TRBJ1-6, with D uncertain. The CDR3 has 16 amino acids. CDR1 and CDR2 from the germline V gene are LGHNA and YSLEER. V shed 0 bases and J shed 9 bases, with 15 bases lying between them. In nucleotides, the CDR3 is TGCGCCAGCAGCCAAGACCGACTTGAACCTGGTTCACCCCTCCACTTT. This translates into CASSQDRLEPGSPLHF.

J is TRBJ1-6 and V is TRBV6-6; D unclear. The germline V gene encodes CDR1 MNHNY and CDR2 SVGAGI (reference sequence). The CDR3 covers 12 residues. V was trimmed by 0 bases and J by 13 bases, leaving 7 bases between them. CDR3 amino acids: CASSYSTRPLHF. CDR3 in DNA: TGTGCCAGCAGTTACTCGACGAGGCCCCTCCACTTT.

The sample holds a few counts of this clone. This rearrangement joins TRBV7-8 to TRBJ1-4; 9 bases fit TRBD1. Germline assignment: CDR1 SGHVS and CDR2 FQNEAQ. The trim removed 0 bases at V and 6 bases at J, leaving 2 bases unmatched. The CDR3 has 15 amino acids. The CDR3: CASSLAGQGHEKLFF. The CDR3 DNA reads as TGTGCCAGCAGCTTAGCGGGACAGGGACATGAAAAACTGTTTTTT.